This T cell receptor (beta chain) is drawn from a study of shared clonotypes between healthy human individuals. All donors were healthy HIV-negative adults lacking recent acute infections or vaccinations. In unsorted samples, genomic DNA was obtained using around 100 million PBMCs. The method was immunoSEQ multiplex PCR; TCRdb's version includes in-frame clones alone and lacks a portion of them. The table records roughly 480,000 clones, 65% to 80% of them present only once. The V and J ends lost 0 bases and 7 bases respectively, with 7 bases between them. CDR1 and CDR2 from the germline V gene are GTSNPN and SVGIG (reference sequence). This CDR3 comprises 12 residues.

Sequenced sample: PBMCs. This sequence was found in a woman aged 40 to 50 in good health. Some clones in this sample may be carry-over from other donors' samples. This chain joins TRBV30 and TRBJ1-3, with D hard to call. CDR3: CAWSVLGNTIYF. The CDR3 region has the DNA TGTGCCTGGAGTGTACTGGGGAACACCATATATTTT.